Each of the 20 T cell receptor beta chains below was sequenced from the same sample in a study of radiation and T cells in renal cell carcinoma. Sequencing was performed with immunoSEQ multiplex PCR; in TCRdb, only in-frame clones are kept and a portion is missing. This table has about 91,000 clones, over 65% appearing once. The sample's time point: baseline pretreatment blood. Treatment described: 15 Gy SBRT to primary tumor, nephrectomy 4 weeks later. Sequencing was performed on blood, taken from a patient whose treatment included radiotherapy and nephrectomy. These receptor sequences come from a man in his fifties or sixties with renal cell carcinoma.

This chain's CDR3 is CASSYGLGYGEAFF. DNA of the CDR3: TGTGCCAGCAGTTACGGGCTGGGTTACGGTGAAGCTTTCTTT. The rearrangement joins TRBV6-6 to TRBJ1-1; D is undetermined. Between the trimmed V and J ends, which lost 2 bases and 7 bases, there was a span of 14 bases. Germline V gene data show CDR1 as MNHNY and CDR2 as SVGAGI (reference sequence). The CDR3 is 14 amino acids.

This clone has just one count. J is TRBJ2-7 and V is TRBV7-9; D not certain. V lost 6 bases and J 4 bases, leaving 13 bases between the germline ends. This CDR3 has 13 residues. In germline, CDR1 is SEHNR, CDR2 FQNEAQ (reference sequence). This chain's CDR3 is CASRALESYEQYF. CDR3 sequence (DNA): TGTGCCAGCAGGGCCCTTGAGAGTTACGAGCAGTACTTC.

The V and J genes are TRBV6-5 and TRBJ1-2; the D is unclear. This CDR3 region has 15 residues. Trimming pared 6 bases from V and 0 bases from J, leaving 14 bases between. Germline CDR1 and CDR2: MNHEY and SVGAGI. The CDR3 nucleotides are TGTGCCAGCAGGTATGGTCAAGGACCTAACTATGGCTACACCTTC. This gives the protein CASRYGQGPNYGYTF.

The chain is built from TRBV5-6 and TRBJ2-7, with D perhaps assigned TRBD1 or TRBD2 (5 bases each). The CDR3 is 12 residues long. V was trimmed by 2 bases and J by 5 bases, leaving 8 bases between them. Germline CDR1 SGHDT, CDR2 YYEEEE. The chain's CDR3 is CASSFGGDEQYF. In DNA form, the CDR3 reads TGTGCCAGCAGCTTTGGGGGAGACGAGCAGTACTTC. The whole variable domain, remainder taken from reference TRBV5-6 and TRBJ2-7, is DAGVTQSPTHLIKTRGQQVTLRCSPKSGHDTVSWYQQALGQGPQFIFQYYEEEERQRGNFPDRFSGHQFPNYSSELNVNALLLGDSALYLCASSFGGDEQYFGPGTRLTVT.

The chain joins TRBV19 to TRBJ2-2; D may be TRBD2 (5 bases). The CDR3 is made up of 13 amino acids. The germline V and J ends were trimmed by 6 bases and 6 bases, with 11 bases remaining between them. Per germline, CDR1 LNHDA and CDR2 SQIVND (reference sequence). CDR3 residues: CASRVSAPGELFF. The CDR3 DNA reads TGTGCCAGTAGGGTTAGCGCGCCCGGGGAGCTGTTTTTT.

CDR3 bases: TGTGCCAGCGGCCTAGGGACTGCGAACACTGAAGCTTTCTTT. Translation gives CASGLGTANTEAFF. J is TRBJ1-1 and V is TRBV6-1, with a possible D match to TRBD1 (5 bases). The CDR3 is made up of 14 amino acids. V was pared by 8 bases and J by 1 base, with 14 bases between. Germline CDR1 reads MNHNS; CDR2 reads SASEGT.

The CDR3 spells CSVYRDGSYEQYF. As DNA, the CDR3 is TGCAGCGTTTACCGGGACGGATCCTACGAGCAGTACTTC. This sequence joins TRBV29-1 and TRBJ2-7, with D perhaps given as TRBD1 or TRBD2 (5 bases each). Trimming shortened V by 5 bases and J by 1 base, and 12 bases separated the two germline ends. Germline CDR1 and CDR2: SQVTM and ANQGSEA. CDR3 size: 13 residues.

V is TRBV7-3 and J is TRBJ1-1; D is unresolved. Trimming left V 5 bases short and J 6 bases short, with 13 bases between. Per germline, CDR1 SGHTA and CDR2 FQGTGA. CDR3 length: 13 residues. Here the CDR3 reads CASSRIRSSEAFF. CDR3 coding DNA: TGTGCCAGCAGCCGAATTAGGAGCTCTGAAGCTTTCTTT.

This clone has just one count. The sample holds other DNA sequences that translate to the same CDR3. The chain uses TRBV28 and TRBJ1-2, with 7 bases matching TRBD1. Germline V lookup: CDR1 MDHEN, CDR2 SYDVKM. CDR3 length: 14 residues. With V trimmed by 3 bases and J by 5 bases, 6 bases remained unmatched. DNA of the CDR3: TGTGCCAGCAGTTTCCGGGACAGCAGATATGGCTACACCTTC. Translating it yields CASSFRDSRYGYTF.

The chain uses TRBV27 and TRBJ1-1; TRBD1 is a possible D gene (5 bases). The CDR3 has 14 residues. V was shortened by 2 bases and J by 7 bases, with 14 bases between the two germline ends. CDR1 and CDR2 from the germline V gene are MNHEY and SMNVEV (reference sequence). The CDR3 spells CASSLGQGGFEAFF. As DNA, the CDR3 is TGTGCCAGCAGTTTAGGGCAGGGAGGGTTTGAAGCTTTCTTT.

The chain carries TRBV7-9 and TRBJ2-1, with D maybe TRBD2 (5 bases). V dropped 3 bases and J dropped 13 bases, with 13 bases sitting between them. The CDR3 is 12 residues long. From germline, CDR1 is SEHNR and CDR2 FQNEAQ (reference sequence). The CDR3 is CASSLEYGIQFF. CDR3 coding DNA: TGTGCCAGCAGCTTGGAATACGGGATACAGTTCTTC.

The V and J genes are TRBV7-2 and TRBJ2-3; TRBD2 might be the D (6 bases). The germline gives CDR1 SGHTA, CDR2 FQGNSA. Trimming removed 1 base at V and 0 bases at J, with 8 bases between. The length of the CDR3 is 15 residues. CDR3 sequence: CASSLDGSSTDTQYF. CDR3 in DNA: TGTGCCAGCAGCTTAGACGGGAGCAGCACAGATACGCAGTATTTT.

The chain couples TRBV28 to TRBJ2-7, with 9 bases identical to TRBD1. Trimming removed 6 bases from V and 5 bases from J; junction bases left unmatched: 5. The CDR3 sequence is 13 residues long. Per germline, CDR1 MDHEN and CDR2 SYDVKM. CDR3 sequence reads: CASRLDRGNEQYF. CDR3 DNA: TGTGCCAGCAGGCTGGACAGGGGTAACGAGCAGTACTTC.

This chain uses TRBV11-2 with TRBJ2-1; 11 nucleotides agree with TRBD1. Germline CDR1 is SGHAT and CDR2 is FQNNGV. The length of the CDR3 is 15 residues. Unmatched junction bases numbered 8, after V lost 1 base and J lost 12 bases. The CDR3 loop is CASSLAGTGGEGQFF. The CDR3 coding sequence is TGTGCCAGCAGCTTAGCCGGGACAGGGGGAGAAGGGCAGTTCTTC.

The V and J genes are TRBV28 and TRBJ1-2; D may be TRBD1 (6 bases). CDR3 length equals 13 residues. Germline CDR1 reads MDHEN; CDR2 reads SYDVKM. V gave up 7 bases and J gave up 8 bases, with 17 bases separating them. Written as DNA, the CDR3 is TGTGCCAGCACAATCCCGGGGGCGGAGGGCTACACCTTC. Its protein product is CASTIPGAEGYTF.

The chain links TRBV19 to TRBJ1-5; weak D call: TRBD1 (5 bases). Trimming left V 7 bases short and J 7 bases short, with 14 bases between. CDR1 is LNHDA, CDR2 SQIVND, per germline (reference sequence). The CDR3 runs 13 residues. The CDR3 reads CASKEKGRQPQHF. The CDR3 DNA is TGTGCCAGTAAAGAAAAGGGGCGGCAGCCCCAGCATTTT.

CDR3 sequence (DNA): TGTGCCAGCAGCTTGGGGGCCAGGTCGAACACTGAAGCTTTCTTT. It codes for CASSLGARSNTEAFF. The chain employs TRBV5-6 and TRBJ1-1; D uncertain. CDR1 is SGHDT, CDR2 YYEEEE, per germline. CDR3 length equals 15 residues. Trimming removed 0 bases at V and 1 base at J, with 10 bases between.

The V and J genes are TRBV29-1 and TRBJ1-2; a possible D gene is TRBD1 (6 bases). V lost 3 bases, J lost 0 bases, and 23 bases lay in between. The CDR3 length is 18 residues. Germline CDR1 and CDR2: SQVTM and ANQGSEA. The CDR3 DNA reads TGCAGCGTTGATGAGTGGACAGACAGGCCGGTCGCTAACTATGGCTACACCTTC. Translation gives CSVDEWTDRPVANYGYTF.

This chain uses TRBV15 with TRBJ2-3; D not certain. Trimming shortened V by 0 bases and J by 10 bases, and 17 bases separated the two germline ends. CDR1 and CDR2 (germline): LNHNV, YYDKDF (reference sequence). CDR3 length equals 15 residues. CDR3 sequence: CATSRDLDWVSPQYF. CDR3 nucleotides: TGTGCCACCAGCAGAGATCTCGATTGGGTTAGTCCGCAGTATTTT.

This clone was picked up one time. This sequence joins TRBV27 and TRBJ2-7; 7 bases are shared with TRBD1. The CDR3 sequence is 18 residues long. V trimming: 6 bases; J trimming: 4 bases; junction bases outside the gene matches: 21. Germline V gives CDR1 MNHEY, CDR2 SMNVEV (reference sequence). The CDR3 DNA is TGTGCCAGCAGACCTAACAGGGGCCTGATTACAGTGGGGTACGAGCAGTACTTC. Translated: CASRPNRGLITVGYEQYF.